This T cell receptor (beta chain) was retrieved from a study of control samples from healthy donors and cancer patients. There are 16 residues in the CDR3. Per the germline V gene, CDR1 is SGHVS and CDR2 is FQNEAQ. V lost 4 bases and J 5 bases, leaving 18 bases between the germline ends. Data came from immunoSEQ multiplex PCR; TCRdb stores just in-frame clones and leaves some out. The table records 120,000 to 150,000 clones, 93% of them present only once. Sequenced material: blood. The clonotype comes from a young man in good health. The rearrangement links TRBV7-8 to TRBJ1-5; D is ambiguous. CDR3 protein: CASSWMGAAVDQPQHF. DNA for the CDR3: TGTGCCAGCAGCTGGATGGGAGCCGCTGTCGATCAGCCCCAGCATTTT.